This passage covers 21 T cell receptor beta chains from one sample sequenced in a study of blood T cell repertoires in COVID-19. Measured with immunoSEQ multiplex PCR; TCRdb has only the in-frame clones, and not every one. The repertoire includes 100,000 to 120,000 clones, roughly four fifths of them detected once, and about 3.8% sits in the top ten. The sample taken for sequencing was peripheral blood. These TCRs come from a woman in her 70s with acute or convalescent COVID-19.

The chain couples TRBV7-3 to TRBJ2-5, with D hard to call. Per germline, CDR1 SGHTA and CDR2 FQGTGA. With 5 bases removed from V and 5 bases from J, the gap between germline ends came to 9 bases. The CDR3 has 12 residues. In DNA, the CDR3 is TGTGCCAGCAGCCGGCTCGGGGAGACCCAGTACTTC. Encoded protein: CASSRLGETQYF.

The V gene is TRBV28, the J gene TRBJ1-2, with a possible D match to TRBD1 (6 bases). V lost 1 base and J lost 5, with 11 bases in between. CDR1 and CDR2 from the germline V gene are MDHEN and SYDVKM. CDR3 size: 14 residues. The CDR3 loop reads CASSLSDRLYGYTF. CDR3 DNA sequence: TGTGCCAGCAGTTTATCCGACAGGCTGTATGGCTACACCTTC.

This clone occurred once. This chain uses TRBV6-5 with TRBJ2-2; D gene uncertain. Looked up from germline, CDR1 is MNHEY and CDR2 is SVGAGI. The CDR3 contains 12 residues. The ends were cut back, 6 bases at V and 3 bases at J, with 5 bases in the middle. Here the CDR3 DNA reads TGTGCCAGCAGATCGGACACCGGGGAGCTGTTTTTT. Its translation is CASRSDTGELFF.

This clone appeared a single time. The chain is built from TRBV7-3 and TRBJ2-3; 8 nucleotides line up with TRBD1. The length of the CDR3 is 15 residues. From germline, CDR1 is SGHTA and CDR2 FQGTGA. The V gene end was trimmed by 4 bases and the J gene end by 4 bases; junction bases not matched to a gene: 7. The CDR3 sequence: CASSSRQGKSDTQYF. CDR3 bases: TGTGCCAGCAGCTCAAGACAGGGGAAATCAGATACGCAGTATTTT.

This clone was counted a single time. This rearrangement joins TRBV7-8 to TRBJ2-3; TRBD2 is a possible D gene (5 bases). The CDR3 contains 14 residues. The V end lost 2 bases, the J end lost 3 bases, and 9 bases lay between the germline ends. Germline V gene lookup returns CDR1 SGHVS and CDR2 FQNEAQ. CDR3: CASSLLAMTDTQYF. The CDR3, as DNA: TGTGCCAGCAGCTTATTAGCGATGACAGATACGCAGTATTTT.

This clone is a singleton in its sample. V gene TRBV5-1 combines with J gene TRBJ2-1, with 14 bases identical to TRBD2. Germline V gene lookup returns CDR1 SGHRS and CDR2 YFSETQ. This CDR3 is built from 16 residues. Germline trimming cut 4 bases from V and 8 bases from J; bases unmatched to any gene: 8. CDR3 DNA: TGCGCCAGCAGCCTCGGGACTAGCGGGAGCAAAGATGAGCAGTTCTTC. Protein product: CASSLGTSGSKDEQFF. Looking up the rest from reference TRBV5-1 and TRBJ2-1 gives the full variable domain: KAGVTQTPRYLIKTRGQQVTLSCSPISGHRSVSWYQQTPGQGLQFLFEYFSETQRNKGNFPGRFSGRQFSNSRSEMNVSTLELGDSALYLCASSLGTSGSKDEQFFGPGTRLTVL.

The genes are TRBV19 and TRBJ1-1; 8 bases fit TRBD1. Trimming cost V 3 bases and J 1 base; bases outside gene matches: 1. The CDR3 sequence is 14 residues long. The germline V gene has CDR1 LNHDA and CDR2 SQIVND (reference sequence). The CDR3 DNA is TGTGCCAGTAGTATGGGACAGGCGAACACTGAAGCTTTCTTT. It codes for CASSMGQANTEAFF.

The gene calls are TRBV11-1 and TRBJ1-2, with TRBD1 identical over 7 bases. Germline V gives CDR1 SGHAT, CDR2 FQDESV (reference sequence). The CDR3 runs to 14 residues. The junction had 10 bases not matched to a gene; V was cut back by 5 bases and J by 7 bases. CDR3 in amino acids: CASSPEDRAFGYTF. Written as DNA, the CDR3 is TGTGCCAGCAGCCCCGAAGACAGGGCCTTTGGCTACACCTTC.

A single count supports this clone. The genes are TRBV24-1 and TRBJ2-1; tentative D call: TRBD2 (6 bases). The CDR3 sequence is 11 residues long. The V end was cut by 12 bases, the J end by 4 bases, with 9 bases between. Germline lookup yields CDR1 KGHDR and CDR2 SFDVKD. CDR3 protein: CASGRYNEQFF. The CDR3 nucleotides are TGTGCCTCAGGGAGGTACAATGAGCAGTTCTTC.

Worth noting for this clone: This same CDR3 is encoded by further DNA sequences in the sample. The genes are TRBV3-1 (or the pseudogene TRBV3-2) and TRBJ1-5, with D hard to call. Trimming removed 0 bases at V and 7 bases at J, with 7 bases between. Germline CDR1 is LGHDT and CDR2 is YNNKEL (reference sequence). CDR3 length: 13 residues. This CDR3 reads CASSQDLGQPQHF. Written as DNA, the CDR3 is TGTGCCAGCAGCCAAGATCTAGGCCAGCCCCAGCATTTT.

The CDR3, as DNA: TGCGCCAGCAGCTCTGACCCGGACAGGGGGCGCGGTGAGCAGTTCTTC. It codes for CASSSDPDRGRGEQFF. V gene TRBV5-1 combines with J gene TRBJ2-1; 11 bases match TRBD1. After removal of 3 bases from V and 9 bases from J, the junction contained 11 bases not matched to a gene. Germline CDR1 SGHRS, CDR2 YFSETQ. This CDR3 region has 16 residues.

J is TRBJ2-1 and V is TRBV18; a weak D match, TRBD1 (5 bases). Looked up from germline, CDR1 is KGHSH and CDR2 is LQKENI. V was shortened by 3 bases and J by 9 bases, with 9 bases between the two germline ends. The CDR3 runs to 12 residues. The CDR3, as DNA: TGTGCCAGCTCACCGGCCAGGGTTGAGCAGTTCTTC. It translates to CASSPARVEQFF.

J is TRBJ2-3 and V is TRBV7-2; D perhaps matches TRBD2 (6 bases). The germline V and J ends were trimmed by 5 bases and 6 bases, with 15 bases remaining between them. The CDR3 spans 14 residues. Germline values: CDR1 SGHTA, CDR2 FQGNSA. The CDR3 nucleotides are TGTGCCAGCAGCCGGGAGCTTTTTTGGGATACGCAGTATTTT. It translates to CASSRELFWDTQYF.

This clone appeared a single time. The J gene is TRBJ1-5, the V gene TRBV15; 9 positions match TRBD1. Trimming took 0 bases from V and 8 from J; bases not matched to a gene: 8. Germline V gene sequence: CDR1 LNHNV, CDR2 YYDKDF (reference sequence). There are 16 residues in the CDR3. The CDR3 DNA is TGTGCCACCAGCAGAGAGGTCGCGACAGGGGGTAAGCCCCAGCATTTT. Translated: CATSREVATGGKPQHF.

The chain links TRBV28 to TRBJ2-2; D call uncertain. Trimming stripped 3 bases from V and 6 bases from J, with 2 bases between. This CDR3 spans 11 amino acids. Germline V CDR1 and CDR2: MDHEN, SYDVKM. CDR3 bases: TGTGCCAGCAGTTTCGCCGGGGAGCTGTTTTTT. Translated: CASSFAGELFF.

The sample holds a few counts of this clone. J is TRBJ2-3 and V is TRBV29-1, with D possibly matching TRBD2 (5 bases). This CDR3 is built from 12 residues. Looked up from germline, CDR1 is SQVTM and CDR2 is ANQGSEA. In DNA, the CDR3 is TGCAGGGCTGGGAGTGAGTCGGATACGCAGTATTTT. Translation gives CRAGSESDTQYF.

The chain recombines TRBV27 with TRBJ2-7, with 8 bases matching TRBD2. Germline V gene data show CDR1 as MNHEY and CDR2 as SMNVEV (reference sequence). This CDR3 contains 16 residues. Unmatched junction bases numbered 12, after V lost 7 bases and J lost 1 base. The CDR3 here is CASKAARASGSYEQYF. The CDR3 bases are TGTGCCAGCAAGGCGGCCCGGGCTAGCGGGTCCTACGAGCAGTACTTC.

The chain recombines TRBV6-6 with TRBJ2-3; tentative D call: TRBD1 (7 bases). The CDR3 has 15 residues. Trimming cost V 5 bases and J 0 bases, with 12 bases left between them. Germline values: CDR1 MNHNY, CDR2 SVGAGI (reference sequence). CDR3 sequence: CASSQTGTSTDTQYF. CDR3 sequence (DNA): TGTGCCAGCAGTCAGACAGGGACTAGCACAGATACGCAGTATTTT.

This chain links TRBV25-1 with TRBJ1-2; TRBD1 might be the D (6 bases). Germline V gives CDR1 MGHDK, CDR2 SYGVNS. V lost 1 base and J 3 bases, leaving 12 bases between the germline ends. The CDR3 consists of 15 residues. For the CDR3, the DNA is TGTGCCAGCAGTGAATTAGCGGGGGCGGACTATGGCTACACCTTC. Translated, it gives CASSELAGADYGYTF.

This chain joins TRBV6-5 and TRBJ2-6, with a possible D match to TRBD2 (7 bases). CDR3 length: 15 amino acids. Germline CDR1 and CDR2: MNHEY and SVGAGI. Trimming removed 8 bases at V and 0 bases at J, with 11 bases between. CDR3 amino acids: CASSGGRSGANVLTF. CDR3 nucleotide sequence: TGTGCCAGCTCGGGGGGCCGCTCTGGGGCCAACGTCCTGACTTTC.

This chain connects TRBV2 to TRBJ2-2, with TRBD2 matching over 8 bases. V lost 10 bases to trimming and J lost 1 base; unmatched junction nucleotides: 11. From germline, CDR1 is SNHLY and CDR2 FYNNEI. The CDR3 is made up of 16 amino acids. CDR3 DNA: TGTGCCACCCACGGAGCGGGAGTTCGGAACACCGGGGAGCTGTTTTTT. Translating it yields CATHGAGVRNTGELFF.